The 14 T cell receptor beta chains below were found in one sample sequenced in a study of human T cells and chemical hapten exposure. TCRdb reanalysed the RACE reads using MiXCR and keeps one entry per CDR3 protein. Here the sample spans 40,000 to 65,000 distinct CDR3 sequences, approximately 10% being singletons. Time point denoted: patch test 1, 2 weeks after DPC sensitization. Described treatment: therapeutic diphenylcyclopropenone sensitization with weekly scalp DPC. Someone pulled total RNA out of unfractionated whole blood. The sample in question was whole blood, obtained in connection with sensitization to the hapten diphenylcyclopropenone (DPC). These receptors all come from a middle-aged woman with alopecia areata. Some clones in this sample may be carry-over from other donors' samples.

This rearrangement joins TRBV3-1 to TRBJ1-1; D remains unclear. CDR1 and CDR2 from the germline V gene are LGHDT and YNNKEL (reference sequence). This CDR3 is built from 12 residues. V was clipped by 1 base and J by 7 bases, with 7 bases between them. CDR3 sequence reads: CASSQVSSEAFF. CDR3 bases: TGTGCCAGCAGCCAAGTATCCAGTGAAGCTTTCTTT.

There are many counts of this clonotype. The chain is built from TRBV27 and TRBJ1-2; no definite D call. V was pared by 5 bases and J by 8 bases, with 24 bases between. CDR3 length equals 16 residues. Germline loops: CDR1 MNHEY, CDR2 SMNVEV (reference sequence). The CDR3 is CASSPTRGLGVGGYTF. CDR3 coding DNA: TGTGCCAGCAGTCCCACCCGAGGTCTCGGGGTTGGAGGCTACACCTTC.

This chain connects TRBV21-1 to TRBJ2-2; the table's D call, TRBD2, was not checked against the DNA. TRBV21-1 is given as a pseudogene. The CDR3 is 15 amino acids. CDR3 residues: CASGPGTSHTGELFF. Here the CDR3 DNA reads TGTGCCAGCGGACCCGGGACTAGCCACACCGGGGAGCTGTTTTTT.

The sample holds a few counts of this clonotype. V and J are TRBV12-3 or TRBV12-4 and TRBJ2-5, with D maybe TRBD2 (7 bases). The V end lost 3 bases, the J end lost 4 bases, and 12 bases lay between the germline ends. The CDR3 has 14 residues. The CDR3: CASSLWGGVETQYF. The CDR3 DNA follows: TGTGCCAGCAGTTTGTGGGGGGGCGTAGAGACCCAGTACTTC.

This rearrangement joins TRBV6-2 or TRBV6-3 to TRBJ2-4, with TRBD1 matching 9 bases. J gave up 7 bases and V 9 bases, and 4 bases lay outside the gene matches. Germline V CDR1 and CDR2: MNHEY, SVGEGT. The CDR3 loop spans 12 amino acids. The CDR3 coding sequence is TGTGCCAGTGCACAGGGGGCGAACATTCAGTACTTC. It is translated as CASAQGANIQYF.

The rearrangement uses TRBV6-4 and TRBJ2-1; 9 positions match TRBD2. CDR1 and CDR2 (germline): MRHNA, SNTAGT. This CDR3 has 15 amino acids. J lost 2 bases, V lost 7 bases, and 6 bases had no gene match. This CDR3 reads CASINSGSPYNEQFF. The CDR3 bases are TGTGCCAGCATCAATAGCGGGAGTCCCTACAATGAGCAGTTCTTC.

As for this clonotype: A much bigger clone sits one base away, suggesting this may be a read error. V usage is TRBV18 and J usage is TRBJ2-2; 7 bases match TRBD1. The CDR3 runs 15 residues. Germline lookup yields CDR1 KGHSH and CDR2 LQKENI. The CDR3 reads CASSPKQGNAGELFF. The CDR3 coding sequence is TGTGCCAGCTCACCAAAACAGGGGAACGCCGGGGAGCTGTTTTTT.

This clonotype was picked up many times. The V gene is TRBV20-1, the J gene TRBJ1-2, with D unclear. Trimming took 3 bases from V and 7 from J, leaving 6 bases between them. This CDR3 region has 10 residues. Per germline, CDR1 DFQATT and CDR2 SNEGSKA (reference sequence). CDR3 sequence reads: CSARNGGYTF. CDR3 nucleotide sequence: TGCAGTGCTAGGAACGGTGGCTACACCTTC.

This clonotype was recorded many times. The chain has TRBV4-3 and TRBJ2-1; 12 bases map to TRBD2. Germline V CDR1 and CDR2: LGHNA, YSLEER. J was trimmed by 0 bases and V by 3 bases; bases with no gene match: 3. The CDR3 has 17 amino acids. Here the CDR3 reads CASSQGLAGLSYNEQFF. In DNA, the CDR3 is TGCGCCAGCAGCCAGGGACTAGCGGGCCTCTCCTACAATGAGCAGTTCTTC.

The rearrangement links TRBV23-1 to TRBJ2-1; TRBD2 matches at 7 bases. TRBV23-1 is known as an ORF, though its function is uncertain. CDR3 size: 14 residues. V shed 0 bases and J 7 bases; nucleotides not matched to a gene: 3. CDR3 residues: CASSQSGGKNEQFF. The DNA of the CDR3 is TGCGCCAGCAGTCAATCCGGGGGGAAGAATGAGCAGTTCTTC.

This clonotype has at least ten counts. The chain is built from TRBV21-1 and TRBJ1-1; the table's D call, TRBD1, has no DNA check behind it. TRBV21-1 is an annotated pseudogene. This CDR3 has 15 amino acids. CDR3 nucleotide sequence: TGTGCCAGCACCCCCGTGATACAGGGCGTCACTGAAGCTTTCTTT. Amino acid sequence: CASTPVIQGVTEAFF.

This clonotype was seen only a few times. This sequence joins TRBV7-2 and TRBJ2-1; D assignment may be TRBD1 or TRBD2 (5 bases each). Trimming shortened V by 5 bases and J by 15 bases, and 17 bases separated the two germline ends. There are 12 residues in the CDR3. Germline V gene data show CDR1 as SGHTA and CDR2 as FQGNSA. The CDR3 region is CASSPGTPRPFF. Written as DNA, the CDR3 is TGTGCCAGCAGCCCTGGGACGCCCCGGCCGTTCTTC.

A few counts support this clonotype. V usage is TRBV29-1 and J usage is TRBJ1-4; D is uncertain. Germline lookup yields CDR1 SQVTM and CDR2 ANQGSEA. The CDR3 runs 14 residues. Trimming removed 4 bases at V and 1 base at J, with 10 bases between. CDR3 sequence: CSVGGFGTNEKLFF. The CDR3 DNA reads TGCAGCGTTGGAGGGTTCGGAACTAATGAAAAACTGTTTTTT.

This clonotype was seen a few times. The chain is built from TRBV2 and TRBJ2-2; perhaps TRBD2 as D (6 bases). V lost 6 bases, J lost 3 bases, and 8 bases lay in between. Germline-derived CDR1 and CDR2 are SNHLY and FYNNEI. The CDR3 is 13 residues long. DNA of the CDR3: TGTGCCAGCAGGGGGGAGGACACCGGGGAGCTGTTTTTT. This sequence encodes CASRGEDTGELFF.